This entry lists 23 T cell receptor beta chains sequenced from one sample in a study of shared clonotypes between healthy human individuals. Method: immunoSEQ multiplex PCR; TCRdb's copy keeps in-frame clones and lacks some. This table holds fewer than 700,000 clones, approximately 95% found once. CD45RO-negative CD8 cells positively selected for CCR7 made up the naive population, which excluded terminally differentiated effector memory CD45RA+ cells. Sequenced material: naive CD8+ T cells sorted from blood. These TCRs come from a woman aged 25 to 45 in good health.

CDR3 nucleotides: TGTGCCAGCAGCTTACGACCAGGAAACACCATATATTTT. This translates into CASSLRPGNTIYF. The genes are TRBV7-8 and TRBJ1-3, with D hard to call. The germline V gene encodes CDR1 SGHVS and CDR2 FQNEAQ. The CDR3 consists of 13 residues. The V end lost 2 bases, the J end lost 4 bases, and 6 bases lay between the germline ends. The complete variable domain, with remaining parts taken from reference TRBV7-8 and TRBJ1-3, reads GAGVSQSPRYKVAKRGQDVALRCDPISGHVSLFWYQQALGQGPEFLTYFQNEAQLDKSGLPSDRFFAERPEGSVSTLKIQRTQQEDSAVYLCASSLRPGNTIYFGEGSWLTVV.

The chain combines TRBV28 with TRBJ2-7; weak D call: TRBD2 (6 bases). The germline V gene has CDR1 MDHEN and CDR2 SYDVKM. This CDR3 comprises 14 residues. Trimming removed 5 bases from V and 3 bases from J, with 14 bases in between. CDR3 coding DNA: TGTGCCAGCAGTCCCGGAGGGGTTGGCTACGAGCAGTACTTC. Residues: CASSPGGVGYEQYF.

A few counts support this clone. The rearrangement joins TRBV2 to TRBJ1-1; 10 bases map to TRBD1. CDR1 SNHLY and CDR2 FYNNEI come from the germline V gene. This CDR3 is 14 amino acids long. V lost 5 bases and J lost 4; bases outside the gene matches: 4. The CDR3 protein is CASSPTGGGTEAFF. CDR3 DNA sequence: TGTGCCAGCAGTCCGACAGGGGGCGGCACTGAAGCTTTCTTT.

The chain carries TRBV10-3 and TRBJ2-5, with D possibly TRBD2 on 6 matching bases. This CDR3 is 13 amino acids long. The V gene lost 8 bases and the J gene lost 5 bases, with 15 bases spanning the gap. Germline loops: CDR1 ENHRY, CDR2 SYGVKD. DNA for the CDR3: TGTGCCATCGGAGGGCCTCGAAGGGAGACCCAGTACTTC. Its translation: CAIGGPRRETQYF.

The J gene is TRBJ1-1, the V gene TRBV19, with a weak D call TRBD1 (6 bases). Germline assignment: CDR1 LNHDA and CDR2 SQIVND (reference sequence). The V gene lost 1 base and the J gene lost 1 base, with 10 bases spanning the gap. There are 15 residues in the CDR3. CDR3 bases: TGTGCCAGTAGTATAGTGTCAGGGGCGAACACTGAAGCTTTCTTT. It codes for CASSIVSGANTEAFF. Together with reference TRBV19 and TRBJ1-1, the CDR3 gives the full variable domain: DGGITQSPKYLFRKEGQNVTLSCEQNLNHDAMYWYRQDPGQGLRLIYYSQIVNDFQKGDIAEGYSVSREKKESFPLTVTSAQKNPTAFYLCASSIVSGANTEAFFGQGTRLTVV.

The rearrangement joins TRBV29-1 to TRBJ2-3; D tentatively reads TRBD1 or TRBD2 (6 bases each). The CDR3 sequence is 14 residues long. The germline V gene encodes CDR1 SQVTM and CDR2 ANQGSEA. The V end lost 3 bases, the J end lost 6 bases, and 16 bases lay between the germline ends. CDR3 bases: TGCAGCGTTGAGCCCCAGGGGAGGACCGATACGCAGTATTTT. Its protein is CSVEPQGRTDTQYF.

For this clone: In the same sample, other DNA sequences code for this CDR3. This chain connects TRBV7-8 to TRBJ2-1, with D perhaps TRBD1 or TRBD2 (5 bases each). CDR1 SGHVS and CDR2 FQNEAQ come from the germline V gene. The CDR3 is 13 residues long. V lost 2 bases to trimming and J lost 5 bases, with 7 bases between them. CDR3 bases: TGTGCCAGCAGCTTAAGGGGACACAATGAGCAGTTCTTC. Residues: CASSLRGHNEQFF.

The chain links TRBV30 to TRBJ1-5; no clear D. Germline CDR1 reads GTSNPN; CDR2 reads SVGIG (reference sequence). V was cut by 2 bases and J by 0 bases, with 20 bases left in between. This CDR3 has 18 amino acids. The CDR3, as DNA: TGTGCCTGGAGTCAGTATGCGGCTCTGACACCTAGCAATCAGCCCCAGCATTTT. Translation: CAWSQYAALTPSNQPQHF.

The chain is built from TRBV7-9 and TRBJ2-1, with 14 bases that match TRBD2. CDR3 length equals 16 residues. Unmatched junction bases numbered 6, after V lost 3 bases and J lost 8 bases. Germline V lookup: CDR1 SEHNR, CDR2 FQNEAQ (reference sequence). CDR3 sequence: CASSLGTSGSFYEQFF. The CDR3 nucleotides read TGTGCCAGCAGCTTGGGGACTAGCGGGAGTTTCTATGAGCAGTTCTTC.

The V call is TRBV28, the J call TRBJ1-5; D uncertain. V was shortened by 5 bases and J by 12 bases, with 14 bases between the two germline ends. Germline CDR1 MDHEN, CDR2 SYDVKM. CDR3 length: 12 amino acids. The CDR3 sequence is CASSLRGIFQHF. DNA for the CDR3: TGTGCCAGCAGTCTCCGTGGCATTTTCCAGCATTTT.

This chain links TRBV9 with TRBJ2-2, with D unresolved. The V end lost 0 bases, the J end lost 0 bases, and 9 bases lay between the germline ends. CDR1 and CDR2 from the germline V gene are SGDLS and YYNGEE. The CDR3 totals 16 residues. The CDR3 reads CASSVGYRTNTGELFF. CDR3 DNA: TGTGCCAGCAGCGTAGGGTACAGAACGAACACCGGGGAGCTGTTTTTT.

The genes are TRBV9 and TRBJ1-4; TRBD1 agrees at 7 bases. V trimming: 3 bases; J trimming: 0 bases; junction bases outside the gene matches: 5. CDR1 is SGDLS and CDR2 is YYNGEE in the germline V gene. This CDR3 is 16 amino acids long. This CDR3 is CASSARQGSTNEKLFF. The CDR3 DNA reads TGTGCCAGCAGCGCCCGACAGGGTTCAACTAATGAAAAACTGTTTTTT.

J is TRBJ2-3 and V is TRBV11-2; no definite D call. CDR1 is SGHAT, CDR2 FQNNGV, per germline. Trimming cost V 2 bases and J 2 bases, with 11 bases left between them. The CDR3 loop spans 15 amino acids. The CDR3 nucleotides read TGTGCCAGCAGCTTAACCCGGAGAACCACAGATACGCAGTATTTT. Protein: CASSLTRRTTDTQYF.

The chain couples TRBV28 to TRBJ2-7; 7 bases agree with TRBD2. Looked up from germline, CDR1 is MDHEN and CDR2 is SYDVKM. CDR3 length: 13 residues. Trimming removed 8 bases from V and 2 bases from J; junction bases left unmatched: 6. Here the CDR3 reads CASRSGGAYEQYF. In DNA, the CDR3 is TGTGCCAGCCGAAGTGGGGGGGCCTACGAGCAGTACTTC.

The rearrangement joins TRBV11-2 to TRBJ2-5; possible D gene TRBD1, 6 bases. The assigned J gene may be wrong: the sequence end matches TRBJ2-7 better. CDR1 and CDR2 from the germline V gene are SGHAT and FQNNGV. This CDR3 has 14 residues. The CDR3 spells CASSLERGGYEQYF. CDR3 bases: TGTGCCAGCAGCTTAGAAAGAGGGGGCTACGAGCAGTACTTC.

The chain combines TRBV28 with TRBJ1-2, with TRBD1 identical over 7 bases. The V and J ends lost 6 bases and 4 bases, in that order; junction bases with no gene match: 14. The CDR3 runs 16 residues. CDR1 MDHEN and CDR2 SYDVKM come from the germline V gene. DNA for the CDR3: TGTGCCAGCAGCTACCTTTACAGGGGCCCGGGCTATGGCTACACCTTC. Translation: CASSYLYRGPGYGYTF.

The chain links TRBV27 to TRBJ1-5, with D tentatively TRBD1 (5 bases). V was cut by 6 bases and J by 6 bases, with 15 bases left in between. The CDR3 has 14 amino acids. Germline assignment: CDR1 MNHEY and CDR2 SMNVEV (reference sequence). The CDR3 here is CASSPGQFGQPQHF. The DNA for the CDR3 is TGTGCCAGCAGCCCCGGACAATTTGGTCAGCCCCAGCATTTT.

The CDR3 region is CASSAGIFFGNEQFF. CDR3 nucleotide sequence: TGTGCCAGCAGCGCAGGGATTTTCTTTGGCAATGAGCAGTTCTTC. The gene calls are TRBV13 and TRBJ2-1; the D gene is possibly TRBD1 (5 bases). The CDR3 has 15 amino acids. Between the trimmed V and J ends, which lost 5 bases and 6 bases, there was a span of 17 bases. Germline V lookup: CDR1 PRHDT, CDR2 FYEKMQ (reference sequence).

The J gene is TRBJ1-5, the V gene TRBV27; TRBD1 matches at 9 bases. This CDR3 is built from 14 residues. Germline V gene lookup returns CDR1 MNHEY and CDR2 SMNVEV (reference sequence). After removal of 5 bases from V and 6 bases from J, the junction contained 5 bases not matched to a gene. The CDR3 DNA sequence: TGTGCCAGCAGTACGGGACAGGGTATTCAGCCCCAGCATTTT. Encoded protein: CASSTGQGIQPQHF.

The CDR3 reads CASSLELAGDNEQFF. CDR3 sequence (DNA): TGTGCCAGCAGCTTAGAACTAGCGGGAGACAATGAGCAGTTCTTC. The chain joins TRBV11-1 to TRBJ2-1; 11 positions agree with TRBD2. The CDR3 spans 15 residues. V shed 1 base and J 5 bases; nucleotides not matched to a gene: 1. The germline V gene encodes CDR1 SGHAT and CDR2 FQDESV (reference sequence).

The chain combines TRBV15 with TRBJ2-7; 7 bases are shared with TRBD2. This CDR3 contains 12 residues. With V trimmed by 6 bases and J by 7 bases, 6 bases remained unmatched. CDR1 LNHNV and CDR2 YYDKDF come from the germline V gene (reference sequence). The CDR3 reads CATRGWGGEQYF. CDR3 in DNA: TGTGCCACCAGGGGGTGGGGGGGAGAGCAGTACTTC. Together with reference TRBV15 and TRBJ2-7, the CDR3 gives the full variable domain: DAMVIQNPRYQVTQFGKPVTLSCSQTLNHNVMYWYQQKSSQAPKLLFHYYDKDFNNEADTPDNFQSRRPNTSFCFLDIRSPGLGDTAMYLCATRGWGGEQYFGPGTRLTVT.

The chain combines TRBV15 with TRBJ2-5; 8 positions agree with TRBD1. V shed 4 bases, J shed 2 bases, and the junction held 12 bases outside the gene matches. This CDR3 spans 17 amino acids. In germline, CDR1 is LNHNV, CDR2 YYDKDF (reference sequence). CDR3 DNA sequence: TGTGCCACCAGCATGGACAGGGTGGTCCAAGAGCAAGAGACCCAGTACTTC. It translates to CATSMDRVVQEQETQYF.

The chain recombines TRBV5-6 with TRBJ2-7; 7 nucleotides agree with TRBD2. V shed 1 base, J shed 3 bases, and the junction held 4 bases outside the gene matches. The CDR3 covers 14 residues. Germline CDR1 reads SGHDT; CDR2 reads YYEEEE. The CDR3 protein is CASSLWAGVYEQYF. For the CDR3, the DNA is TGTGCCAGCAGCTTGTGGGCGGGAGTCTACGAGCAGTACTTC.